These 28 T cell receptor beta chains were sequenced from one sample in a study of cytomegalovirus exposure and HLA in healthy donors. The PCR had 60 Vbeta and 13 Jbeta primers. Repertoires were generated with immunoSEQ multiplex PCR, while TCRdb's copy carries only in-frame clones and drops some. Of 200,000 to 250,000 clones listed, roughly 80% are singletons. The sequenced sample was PBMCs. These receptor sequences come from a male donor in good health and CMV-seronegative.

J is TRBJ2-1 and V is TRBV2; TRBD2 aligns across 10 bases. Germline V CDR1 and CDR2: SNHLY, FYNNEI. The CDR3 runs 14 residues. V dropped 7 bases and J dropped 4; count of bases not matched to a gene: 4. CDR3 DNA: TGTGCCAGCATGGGACTAGCGACTTACAATGAGCAGTTCTTC. Amino acid sequence: CASMGLATYNEQFF.

The chain combines TRBV19 with TRBJ2-7; D may be TRBD2 (6 bases). The ends were cut back, 9 bases at V and 3 bases at J, with 24 bases in the middle. Germline CDR1 LNHDA, CDR2 SQIVND (reference sequence). There are 16 residues in the CDR3. CDR3 region: CARVAVIRDCVYEQYF. DNA of the CDR3: TGTGCCAGAGTCGCGGTTATCCGGGACTGCGTCTACGAGCAGTACTTC.

The rearrangement links TRBV6-5 to TRBJ1-6; TRBD1 aligns across 8 bases. The germline gives CDR1 MNHEY, CDR2 SVGAGI. CDR3 length: 15 residues. V lost 2 bases and J lost 8; bases outside the gene matches: 5. The CDR3 coding sequence is TGTGCCAGCAGTTACGAGATACAGGGGGATTCACCCCTCCACTTT. Translation gives CASSYEIQGDSPLHF.

CDR3 in DNA: TGTGCCAGCAGTGAATATATTGAACTGGTCCAGTACTTC. Translated: CASSEYIELVQYF. The V and J genes are TRBV25-1 and TRBJ2-7; D not certain. CDR3 length equals 13 residues. The germline V and J ends were trimmed by 0 bases and 10 bases, with 13 bases remaining between them. Germline assignment: CDR1 MGHDK and CDR2 SYGVNS.

This clone was observed a few times. This rearrangement joins TRBV27 to TRBJ1-1; D is unresolved. V lost 3 bases and J lost 0, with 8 bases in between. CDR1 is MNHEY, CDR2 SMNVEV, per germline (reference sequence). The CDR3 spans 14 residues. CDR3 sequence: CASSFAGLNTEAFF. DNA of the CDR3: TGTGCCAGCAGTTTCGCCGGGTTGAACACTGAAGCTTTCTTT.

The V and J genes are TRBV9 and TRBJ2-5, with a weak D call TRBD1 (6 bases). The CDR3 loop spans 14 amino acids. CDR1 and CDR2 (germline): SGDLS, YYNGEE. V shed 2 bases and J shed 5 bases, with 13 bases lying between them. CDR3 nucleotides: TGTGCCAGCAGCGTTACAGGGTTGGGGGAGACCCAGTACTTC. Encoded protein: CASSVTGLGETQYF.

The CDR3 loop reads CASSPSPRATNSYEQYF. The CDR3 bases are TGCGCCAGCAGCCCTTCCCCGCGGGCCACGAACTCCTACGAGCAGTACTTC. The rearrangement links TRBV5-1 to TRBJ2-7, with a tentative D call TRBD2 (5 bases). V gave up 4 bases and J gave up 0 bases, with 20 bases separating them. The CDR3 runs 17 residues. From germline, CDR1 is SGHRS and CDR2 YFSETQ.

The chain couples TRBV19 to TRBJ2-1; 15 bases agree with TRBD2. Germline lookup yields CDR1 LNHDA and CDR2 SQIVND (reference sequence). J lost 7 bases, V lost 0 bases, and 7 bases had no gene match. The CDR3 contains 18 residues. As DNA, the CDR3 is TGTGCCAGTAGTATAGATTACGGGACTAGCGGGAGGTGGAATGAGCAGTTCTTC. This codes for CASSIDYGTSGRWNEQFF.

V is TRBV19 and J is TRBJ2-1, with 13 bases lining up with TRBD2. Trimming at V came to 4 bases and at J to 7 bases, leaving 10 bases not matched to a gene. CDR3 length: 17 amino acids. CDR1 and CDR2 from the germline V gene are LNHDA and SQIVND (reference sequence). CDR3 nucleotide sequence: TGTGCCAGTAGTACCCACGGACTAGCGGGAGTAGCGAATGAGCAGTTCTTC. It yields the protein CASSTHGLAGVANEQFF.

The chain combines TRBV7-8 with TRBJ1-2, with D perhaps TRBD1 (5 bases). This CDR3 comprises 17 residues. Germline CDR1 and CDR2: SGHVS and FQNEAQ. V lost 5 bases and J lost 0, with 19 bases in between. The CDR3 region has the DNA TGTGCCAGCAGCCAGTGGGGGGAACAATCTACTAACTATGGCTACACCTTC. Its protein product is CASSQWGEQSTNYGYTF.

The chain joins TRBV28 to TRBJ2-5, with no clear D. Looked up from germline, CDR1 is MDHEN and CDR2 is SYDVKM. V lost 6 bases to trimming and J lost 0 bases, with 5 bases between them. The CDR3 extends over 12 amino acids. The CDR3 DNA follows: TGTGCCAGCAGAGACTACCAAGAGACCCAGTACTTC. Translating gives CASRDYQETQYF.

Remarks on this clone: Other nucleotide sequences in the sample specify the same CDR3. The rearrangement links TRBV27 to TRBJ2-7; D unclear. V lost 4 bases and J 3 bases, leaving 4 bases between the germline ends. This CDR3 region has 11 residues. CDR1 MNHEY and CDR2 SMNVEV come from the germline V gene (reference sequence). CDR3 protein: CASSSNYEQYF. CDR3 sequence (DNA): TGTGCCAGCAGTTCAAACTACGAGCAGTACTTC.

In its sample, this clone was seen once. The chain combines TRBV5-4 with TRBJ1-5; possible D gene TRBD1, 5 bases. With 0 bases removed from V and 6 bases from J, the gap between germline ends came to 19 bases. CDR3 size: 17 residues. Germline V gene data show CDR1 as SGHNT and CDR2 as YYREEE (reference sequence). CDR3 coding DNA: TGTGCCAGCAGCTTGGCCAGGGCCAGGGCTGTGTCTCAGCCCCAGCATTTT. This translates into CASSLARARAVSQPQHF.

The chain links TRBV28 to TRBJ1-2; D uncertain. Trimming shortened V by 3 bases and J by 3 bases, and 5 bases separated the two germline ends. The length of the CDR3 is 12 residues. The germline CDR1 and CDR2 sequences are MDHEN and SYDVKM. This CDR3 reads CASSLEDYGYTF. DNA for the CDR3: TGTGCCAGCAGTTTGGAGGACTATGGCTACACCTTC.

This clone was seen only a few times. V and J are TRBV2 and TRBJ1-5, with a tentative D call TRBD1 (5 bases). Germline CDR1 and CDR2: SNHLY and FYNNEI. V was pared by 8 bases and J by 0 bases, with 11 bases between. This CDR3 has 14 amino acids. The CDR3 DNA sequence: TGTGCCAGCGGGGCAGGGCATAGCAATCAGCCCCAGCATTTT. As protein: CASGAGHSNQPQHF.

J is TRBJ1-2 and V is TRBV9; D not resolved. The ends were cut back, 0 bases at V and 0 bases at J, with 6 bases in the middle. The length of the CDR3 is 14 residues. Germline values: CDR1 SGDLS, CDR2 YYNGEE. The CDR3 here is CASSVAGTNYGYTF. The CDR3 bases are TGTGCCAGCAGCGTAGCGGGGACTAACTATGGCTACACCTTC.

This clone appeared a single time. This chain connects TRBV5-1 to TRBJ2-2; D not resolved. The CDR3 covers 16 residues. Germline-derived CDR1 and CDR2 are SGHRS and YFSETQ. The V end lost 0 bases, the J end lost 3 bases, and 12 bases lay between the germline ends. The CDR3 DNA sequence: TGCGCCAGCAGCTTGGAATCGGTCCCTCACACCGGGGAGCTGTTTTTT. Amino acids: CASSLESVPHTGELFF.

The V gene is TRBV10-2, the J gene TRBJ2-3; 9 bases align to TRBD2. Germline V CDR1 and CDR2: WSHSY, SAAADI. CDR3 length: 16 amino acids. J lost 2 bases, V lost 3 bases, and 6 bases had no gene match. This CDR3 reads CASSDPSGVFTDTQYF. CDR3 sequence (DNA): TGCGCCAGCAGTGATCCTAGCGGGGTTTTCACAGATACGCAGTATTTT.

The rearrangement uses TRBV28 and TRBJ2-2, with TRBD2 matching 9 bases. Germline V gene sequence: CDR1 MDHEN, CDR2 SYDVKM. CDR3 length: 16 amino acids. The V segment lost 8 bases and the J segment 7 bases; nucleotides outside the gene matches: 14. The CDR3 is CASRSFGTSSGGELFF. The CDR3 DNA reads TGTGCCAGCCGCTCCTTCGGGACTAGCTCTGGCGGGGAGCTGTTTTTT.

The V call is TRBV28, the J call TRBJ1-3; D perhaps matches TRBD1 (5 bases). The V gene lost 3 bases and the J gene lost 1 base, with 7 bases spanning the gap. Germline V gene lookup returns CDR1 MDHEN and CDR2 SYDVKM. This CDR3 is 14 amino acids long. Here the CDR3 DNA reads TGTGCCAGCAGTTTGGGGGGGTCTGGAAACACCATATATTTT. Its translation: CASSLGGSGNTIYF.

The chain carries TRBV7-9 and TRBJ2-3; D unresolved. CDR3 length: 15 amino acids. V dropped 5 bases and J dropped 6 bases, with 18 bases sitting between them. Germline CDR1 and CDR2: SEHNR and FQNEAQ (reference sequence). This CDR3 reads CASSLRGDVLDTQYF. In DNA form, the CDR3 reads TGTGCCAGCAGCCTCCGAGGAGACGTACTTGATACGCAGTATTTT. The variable domain in full, completed from reference TRBV7-9 and TRBJ2-3, reads DTGVSQNPRHKITKRGQNVTFRCDPISEHNRLYWYRQTLGQGPEFLTYFQNEAQLEKSRLLSDRFSAERPKGSFSTLEIQRTEQGDSAMYLCASSLRGDVLDTQYFGPGTRLTVL.

This clone was seen only a few times. The chain recombines TRBV5-6 with TRBJ2-7; 7 nucleotides agree with TRBD1. CDR3 length equals 15 residues. CDR1 and CDR2 from the germline V gene are SGHDT and YYEEEE. Losses at the gene ends were 3 bases for V and 4 bases for J; bases not matched to a gene: 10. The CDR3 loop reads CASSSLLGGAYEQYF. CDR3 bases: TGTGCCAGCAGCTCGTTGCTAGGGGGCGCATACGAGCAGTACTTC.

The gene calls are TRBV5-6 and TRBJ2-7; TRBD2 agrees at 10 bases. Trimming removed 3 bases from V and 6 bases from J; junction bases left unmatched: 6. The germline V gene encodes CDR1 SGHDT and CDR2 YYEEEE. This CDR3 is built from 14 residues. In DNA form, the CDR3 reads TGTGCCAGCAGCTCCCGGACTAGCGGATCCGAGCAGTACTTC. This translates into CASSSRTSGSEQYF.

The chain is built from TRBV19 and TRBJ2-7; D may be TRBD1 (7 bases). Germline-derived CDR1 and CDR2 are LNHDA and SQIVND (reference sequence). The length of the CDR3 is 14 residues. Trimming stripped 5 bases from V and 3 bases from J, with 14 bases between. CDR3 nucleotides: TGTGCCAGTAGTGGGGGGACAGATAACTACGAGCAGTACTTC. Protein product: CASSGGTDNYEQYF.

This clone showed up just a few times. The rearrangement uses TRBV19 and TRBJ2-1, with D possibly being TRBD2 (5 bases). The CDR3 totals 14 residues. V lost 11 bases, J lost 9 bases, and 23 bases lay in between. Germline CDR1 is LNHDA and CDR2 is SQIVND (reference sequence). In DNA form, the CDR3 reads TGTGCCGTTGGAGGTCGAGCCCTTGACACTGAGCAGTTCTTC. Its protein product is CAVGGRALDTEQFF.

The V and J genes are TRBV19 and TRBJ1-2, with TRBD1 matching 9 bases. Germline loops: CDR1 LNHDA, CDR2 SQIVND (reference sequence). The CDR3 runs 15 residues. J was trimmed by 4 bases and V by 4 bases; bases with no gene match: 7. As DNA, the CDR3 is TGTGCCAGTAGTAGAACAGGGGGCGCTTCCTATGGCTACACCTTC. This codes for CASSRTGGASYGYTF. Using reference TRBV19 and TRBJ1-2 for the parts outside the CDR3, the full variable domain is DGGITQSPKYLFRKEGQNVTLSCEQNLNHDAMYWYRQDPGQGLRLIYYSQIVNDFQKGDIAEGYSVSREKKESFPLTVTSAQKNPTAFYLCASSRTGGASYGYTFGSGTRLTVV.

The chain employs TRBV7-2 and TRBJ2-5; D gene ambiguous. The CDR3 contains 12 residues. Germline V gives CDR1 SGHTA, CDR2 FQGNSA. The V and J ends lost 1 base and 6 bases respectively, with 6 bases between them. CDR3 nucleotide sequence: TGTGCCAGCAGCTTAGTCAGGCAGACCCAGTACTTC. This encodes CASSLVRQTQYF.

This clone was picked up a small number of times. The chain is built from TRBV6-6 and TRBJ1-4; D call uncertain. Germline V CDR1 and CDR2: MNHNY, SVGAGI (reference sequence). V was trimmed by 10 bases and J by 8 bases, leaving 14 bases between them. The CDR3 runs to 12 residues. The CDR3 DNA follows: TGTGCCATCCAGCGGGGAGACGAAAAACTGTTTTTT. This codes for CAIQRGDEKLFF.